The clone carrying this T cell receptor (beta chain) was seen more than once but under ten times. Antigen unknown. The sort gate was single viable CD3+CD4+CD8-CD45RO+ cells for memory CD4+ T cells. CD4+ T cells were isolated by positive magnetic selection. Germline V lookup: CDR1 ENHRY, CDR2 SYGVKD. This CDR3 is 11 amino acids long. Trimming cost V 3 bases and J 9 bases, with 8 bases left between them. Under the authors' procedure: Out-of-frame sequences were removed, leaving about 2,300,000 distinct TCRbeta sequences. Sequencing was performed with immunoSEQ multiplex PCR; in TCRdb, only in-frame clones are kept and a portion is missing. Clone size and the V and J calls come from that table; the DNA yielded D and trimming. There are tens of thousands of clones in the sample; 79% occur only once, and 0.95% to 1.2% lies in the top ten. This specimen belongs to a study of memory CD4+ T cells and cytomegalovirus serostatus. Across the study: Of the healthy Belgian adults, fewer than 10 were CMV seropositive and 20 to 30 seronegative. Study-level findings and limits: Suggested: most of the CMV-linked TCR signature lies in CD4+ memory cells.

This receptor was obtained from an adult in good health and CMV-seronegative. The specimen was memory CD4+ T cells from blood. The V and J genes are TRBV10-3 and TRBJ1-2, with D unresolved. DNA of the CDR3: TGTGCCATCAGTGAAGGGATTAGCTACACCTTC. Protein product: CAISEGISYTF.